The next 20 T cell receptor beta chains were all read from a single sample in a study of OX40 agonist ivuxolimab in advanced cancers. Some clones are missing from TCRdb's copy, which holds only in-frame ones; the method was immunoSEQ multiplex PCR. The sample has over 70,000 clones, 60% to 80% seen once. The sequences come from CD4+ or CD8+ T cells sorted from blood, collected in a trial of the OX40 agonist ivuxolimab. The receptors here all came from an adult with an advanced solid tumor such as melanoma, head and neck, liver or kidney cancer.

The genes are TRBV9 and TRBJ2-7; 9 nucleotides match TRBD2. V lost 0 bases, J lost 1 base, and 5 bases stayed unmatched. The CDR3 sequence is 16 residues long. Germline V gives CDR1 SGDLS, CDR2 YYNGEE. This CDR3 is CASSVGAGGVSYEQYF. CDR3 nucleotides: TGTGCCAGCAGCGTAGGAGCGGGGGGCGTTTCCTACGAGCAGTACTTC.

The chain has TRBV4-1 and TRBJ2-1; 9 bases agree with TRBD2. Germline loops: CDR1 MGHRA, CDR2 YSYEKL. This CDR3 contains 16 residues. J gave up 7 bases and V 4 bases, and 11 bases lay outside the gene matches. The CDR3: CASSPGGGRAENEQFF. The CDR3 bases are TGCGCCAGCAGCCCTGGGGGCGGGAGGGCGGAAAATGAGCAGTTCTTC.

The V and J genes are TRBV4-1 and TRBJ2-3; D might be TRBD2 (6 bases). Trimming left V 1 base short and J 0 bases short, with 8 bases between. CDR1 is MGHRA, CDR2 YSYEKL, per germline. The CDR3 length is 15 residues. The CDR3 nucleotides are TGCGCCAGCAGCCAAGGGGCGGGAAGCACAGATACGCAGTATTTT. It is translated as CASSQGAGSTDTQYF.

This chain links TRBV7-3 with TRBJ1-1; D gene ambiguous. This CDR3 comprises 13 residues. Per germline, CDR1 SGHTA and CDR2 FQGTGA. The V end lost 2 bases, the J end lost 1 base, and 5 bases lay between the germline ends. Here the CDR3 DNA reads TGTGCCAGCAGCTTATCGGGGAACACTGAAGCTTTCTTT. This gives the protein CASSLSGNTEAFF.

This clone was recorded once. The chain links TRBV7-2 to TRBJ2-5; the D gene is possibly TRBD1 (6 bases). The V end was cut by 1 base, the J end by 4 bases, with 25 bases between. Looked up from germline, CDR1 is SGHTA and CDR2 is FQGNSA. The CDR3 length is 19 residues. CDR3 sequence reads: CASSLVAFGGRKSRETQYF. The CDR3 DNA sequence: TGTGCCAGCAGCTTAGTCGCATTTGGGGGCAGAAAGTCAAGAGAGACCCAGTACTTC.

J is TRBJ2-2 and V is TRBV9; D remains ambiguous. This CDR3 has 15 amino acids. Germline-derived CDR1 and CDR2 are SGDLS and YYNGEE. V lost 3 bases and J 1 base, leaving 10 bases between the germline ends. The DNA of the CDR3 is TGTGCCAGCAGCGCCGTTGGGGAGAACACCGGGGAGCTGTTTTTT. It yields the protein CASSAVGENTGELFF.

CDR3 region: CASSPDQGYKNIQYF. The CDR3 DNA follows: TGTGCCAGCTCACCGGATCAGGGGTACAAAAACATTCAGTACTTC. V and J are TRBV18 and TRBJ2-4, with TRBD1 as a possible D gene (6 bases). Trimming cost V 3 bases and J 3 bases, with 12 bases left between them. Germline V gives CDR1 KGHSH, CDR2 LQKENI. CDR3 size: 15 residues.

This chain connects TRBV30 to TRBJ2-7; 14 bases are shared with TRBD2. This CDR3 is built from 17 residues. CDR1 and CDR2 from the germline V gene are GTSNPN and SVGIG (reference sequence). Germline trimming cut 3 bases from V and 6 bases from J; bases unmatched to any gene: 13. The CDR3, as DNA: TGTGCCTGGAGGAGGTGGGGTGGCGGGACTAGCGGGAGCGAGCAGTACTTC. Protein product: CAWRRWGGGTSGSEQYF. Looking up the rest from reference TRBV30 and TRBJ2-7 gives the full variable domain: SQTIHQWPATLVQPVGSPLSLECTVEGTSNPNLYWYRQAAGRGLQLLFYSVGIGQISSEVPQNLSASRPQDRQFILSSKKLLLSDSGFYLCAWRRWGGGTSGSEQYFGPGTRLTVT.

V and J are TRBV11-2 and TRBJ2-5; the D gene could be TRBD1 or TRBD2 (5 bases each). The CDR3 covers 14 residues. Deletions cut 5 bases from V and 5 bases from J, with 15 bases between. Germline values: CDR1 SGHAT, CDR2 FQNNGV. The CDR3: CASSIGPGTETQYF. DNA of the CDR3: TGTGCCAGCAGCATAGGCCCAGGGACGGAGACCCAGTACTTC.

V usage is TRBV19 and J usage is TRBJ1-2; 9 nucleotides agree with TRBD1. Germline loops: CDR1 LNHDA, CDR2 SQIVND (reference sequence). This CDR3 has 15 residues. V lost 3 bases and J lost 3; bases outside the gene matches: 5. CDR3 loop: CASSIQTGGDYGYTF. The CDR3 DNA reads as TGTGCCAGTAGTATCCAGACAGGGGGGGACTATGGCTACACCTTC.

This chain links TRBV5-5 with TRBJ2-5; 9 nucleotides line up with TRBD2. Trimming cost V 3 bases and J 5 bases; bases outside gene matches: 14. This CDR3 comprises 17 residues. Germline CDR1 reads SGHKS; CDR2 reads YYEKEE (reference sequence). The CDR3 spells CASSSQGYAGGSETQYF. For the CDR3, the DNA is TGTGCCAGCAGCTCCCAGGGGTATGCGGGGGGGTCGGAGACCCAGTACTTC.

The V call is TRBV18, the J call TRBJ1-3, with D perhaps matching TRBD1 (5 bases). The CDR3 sequence is 15 residues long. Trimming left V 6 bases short and J 3 bases short, with 15 bases between. Germline lookup yields CDR1 KGHSH and CDR2 LQKENI. CDR3 loop: CASSPGRADGNTIYF. CDR3 sequence (DNA): TGTGCCAGCTCCCCGGGACGGGCGGATGGAAACACCATATATTTT.

This rearrangement joins TRBV6-6 to TRBJ1-2, with 9 bases aligning to TRBD1. With 5 bases clipped from V and 5 bases from J, the junction kept 6 bases outside the gene matches. Germline V gene lookup returns CDR1 MNHNY and CDR2 SVGAGI (reference sequence). The CDR3 extends over 14 amino acids. This chain's CDR3 is CASSGEQGAYGYTF. The CDR3 DNA is TGTGCCAGCAGTGGGGAACAGGGGGCGTATGGCTACACCTTC.

This clone has just a few counts. The rearrangement joins TRBV7-9 to TRBJ2-3, with 9 nucleotides matching TRBD2. Germline V gene data show CDR1 as SEHNR and CDR2 as FQNEAQ (reference sequence). Losses at the gene ends were 6 bases for V and 2 bases for J; bases not matched to a gene: 15. The CDR3 loop spans 18 amino acids. This CDR3 is CASSSGTSTFLHTDTQYF. In DNA, the CDR3 is TGTGCCAGCAGTTCCGGGACTAGCACCTTTCTTCACACAGATACGCAGTATTTT.

The J gene is TRBJ1-6, the V gene TRBV27, with D possibly matching TRBD1 (5 bases). Per the germline V gene, CDR1 is MNHEY and CDR2 is SMNVEV (reference sequence). V was pared by 4 bases and J by 7 bases, with 17 bases between. This CDR3 is 16 amino acids long. The CDR3 DNA follows: TGTGCCAGCAGTTCTCTGGGGGGACGGCAAAATTCACCCCTCCACTTT. Translation: CASSSLGGRQNSPLHF.

The chain recombines TRBV5-1 with TRBJ2-7; 8 bases are shared with TRBD1. Germline V lookup: CDR1 SGHRS, CDR2 YFSETQ. This CDR3 is 14 amino acids long. V shed 5 bases, J shed 6 bases, and the junction held 10 bases outside the gene matches. The CDR3 reads CASRGQGAEGEQYF. CDR3 coding DNA: TGCGCCAGCAGAGGCCAGGGGGCGGAAGGCGAGCAGTACTTC.

V is TRBV7-9 and J is TRBJ2-7, with D perhaps matching TRBD1 or TRBD2 (7 bases each). The germline CDR1 and CDR2 sequences are SEHNR and FQNEAQ (reference sequence). There are 14 residues in the CDR3. Trimming removed 5 bases from V and 7 bases from J, with 18 bases in between. The chain's CDR3 is CASSEKRQGGEQYF. In nucleotides, the CDR3 is TGTGCCAGCAGCGAAAAAAGACAGGGAGGGGAGCAGTACTTC. Full variable domain (rest looked up from reference TRBV7-9 and TRBJ2-7): DTGVSQNPRHKITKRGQNVTFRCDPISEHNRLYWYRQTLGQGPEFLTYFQNEAQLEKSRLLSDRFSAERPKGSFSTLEIQRTEQGDSAMYLCASSEKRQGGEQYFGPGTRLTVT.

The gene calls are TRBV27 and TRBJ2-2, with TRBD1 matching 7 bases. The CDR3 covers 15 residues. V dropped 6 bases and J dropped 4; count of bases not matched to a gene: 8. Germline CDR1 MNHEY, CDR2 SMNVEV (reference sequence). CDR3 DNA sequence: TGTGCCAGCAGAATTAACAGGGGTAGCACCGGGGAGCTGTTTTTT. Its protein product is CASRINRGSTGELFF.

For this clone: This sample includes further DNA sequences coding for the same CDR3. The genes are TRBV7-2 and TRBJ1-2; unclear D gene. From germline, CDR1 is SGHTA and CDR2 FQGNSA. CDR3 length: 17 amino acids. V was clipped by 1 base and J by 0 bases, with 15 bases between them. The CDR3 coding sequence is TGTGCCAGCAGCTTAGGTGCCGGGATGGGAGCTAACTATGGCTACACCTTC. Protein: CASSLGAGMGANYGYTF.

The rearrangement links TRBV15 to TRBJ1-3; 10 bases match TRBD1. Trimming cost V 0 bases and J 4 bases; bases outside gene matches: 3. There are 16 residues in the CDR3. Looked up from germline, CDR1 is LNHNV and CDR2 is YYDKDF (reference sequence). The DNA for the CDR3 is TGTGCCACCAGCAGAGAGCCGGGACAGGGGGGAAACACCATATATTTT. It codes for CATSREPGQGGNTIYF.